The text below deals with one T cell receptor beta chain. The antigen remains undetermined. Read coverage stops 3 residues before the CDR3 terminus; the germline J gene supplies the remainder. The germline V gene encodes CDR1 WSHSY and CDR2 SAAADI. This CDR3 region has 13 residues. Trimming pared 7 bases from V and 4 bases from J, leaving 11 bases between. This entry belongs to a study of T cell clonality in common variable immunodeficiency. Study results and caveats: CVID subjects shared fewer TCRbeta clones than healthy controls did. Reportedly, TCR beta sequences from common variable immunodeficiency showed fewer deletions and N-nucleotide insertions.

The repertoire was sequenced with immunoSEQ multiplex PCR; TCRdb's copy has only in-frame clones and lacks some. Listed here are about 37,000 clones without any singletons, the top ten holding more than 2.5%. The receptor comes from a person between 18 and 75 years old in good health. The chain employs TRBV10-2 and TRBJ1-3; D may be TRBD1 (5 bases). Sequencing input: peripheral blood mononuclear cells. The CDR3 region is CASTRESGNTIYF. The sequenced part of the CDR3 DNA is TGCGCCAGCACCAGGGAAAGCGGAAACACC.